Listed below are T cell receptor beta chains from one sample, sequenced in a study of CD8 T cells in Susac syndrome. From the immunoSEQ multiplex PCR reads, TCRdb called clonotypes with MiXCR, one entry per CDR3 protein. The sample holds about 300,000 distinct CDR3 sequences, approximately 91% seen once. The material sequenced was CD8+ T cells from PBMCs. These receptors all come from a human donor with multiple sclerosis. Each CDR3 is given with its conserved first and last residue. A D gene is named only where the DNA matches it firmly. A clone size is listed for some rows: how often the clone was seen (once, few, many), or a class if it is expanded.

>-|TRBV27|TRBJ2-1|-
CASSSTQSPYNEQFF
TGTGCCAGCAGTTCGACCCAGTCCCCCTACAATGAGCAGTTCTTC
>-|TRBV4-2|TRBJ2-7|-
CASSQDWAGGLNEQYF
TGTGCCAGCAGCCAAGATTGGGCAGGGGGGTTGAACGAGCAGTACTTC
>-|TRBV7-9|TRBJ1-1|-
CASSLADPRNPFF
TGTGCCAGCAGCTTAGCGGACCCGCGGAATCCTTTCTTT
>-|TRBV29-1|TRBJ2-5|-
CSVEFSRGPETQYF
TGCAGCGTTGAATTTAGCCGGGGGCCAGAGACCCAGTACTTC
>-|TRBV4-3|TRBJ2-5|TRBD1
CASSQGWQGVTETQYF
TGCGCCAGCAGCCAGGGATGGCAGGGGGTAACTGAGACCCAGTACTTC
>-|TRBV2|TRBJ2-7|-
CASTWGEHYEQYF
TGTGCCAGCACCTGGGGGGAACACTACGAGCAGTACTTC
>few|TRBV6-6|TRBJ2-1|-
CASSYNRDGYNEQFF
TGTGCCAGCAGTTACAACCGCGATGGGTACAATGAGCAGTTCTTC
>-|TRBV7-8|TRBJ2-1|TRBD2
CASSARLAPDEQFF
TGTGCCAGCAGCGCCCGACTAGCCCCCGATGAGCAGTTCTTC
>-|TRBV6-5|TRBJ2-1|-
CASGWNEQFF
TGTGCCAGCGGATGGAATGAGCAGTTCTTC
>-|TRBV6-5|TRBJ2-7|-
CASSRSLSSYEQYF
TGTGCCAGCAGTAGGTCATTGAGCTCCTACGAGCAGTACTTC
>-|TRBV7-9|TRBJ1-2|-
CASSFSGRENYGYTF
TGTGCCAGCAGCTTTAGCGGACGGGAGAACTATGGCTACACCTTC
>-|TRBV2|TRBJ1-1|-
CASVGGKSEAFF
TGTGCCAGCGTCGGGGGCAAGTCTGAAGCTTTCTTT
>-|TRBV19|TRBJ1-1|TRBD1
CASSIGQGASTEAFF
TGTGCCAGTAGTATAGGACAGGGGGCAAGCACTGAAGCTTTCTTT
>once|TRBV28|TRBJ2-1|TRBD2
CASSLSRPGVLAGAYNEQFF
TGTGCCAGCAGTTTATCCCGTCCCGGAGTTCTAGCGGGAGCATACAATGAGCAGTTCTTC
>-|TRBV24-1|TRBJ1-2|TRBD1
CATSDPRGTGGYGYTF
TGTGCCACCAGTGATCCCCGGGGGACAGGGGGCTATGGCTACACCTTC
>once|TRBV29-1|TRBJ2-5|TRBD2
CSVLHGLAGAGETQYF
TGCAGCGTTCTACATGGACTAGCGGGAGCGGGAGAGACCCAGTACTTC
>once|TRBV7-9|TRBJ2-7|TRBD1
CASSLAPGTGVFYEQYF
TGTGCCAGCAGCTTAGCCCCCGGGACAGGCGTGTTCTACGAGCAGTACTTC
>-|TRBV19|TRBJ2-1|TRBD1
CASSIGNRGQGEQFF
TGTGCCAGTAGTATCGGAAACAGGGGGCAAGGTGAGCAGTTCTTC
>-|TRBV12-3/TRBV12-4|TRBJ2-5|-
CASTLGLVETQYF
TGTGCCAGCACCCTGGGGCTAGTTGAGACCCAGTACTTC
>-|TRBV5-1|TRBJ2-5|TRBD2
CASSLALGREGETQYF
TGCGCCAGCAGCTTGGCTCTCGGCAGGGAGGGAGAGACCCAGTACTTC
>-|TRBV30|TRBJ2-4|TRBD1
CAWSVGQGGNIQYF
TGTGCCTGGAGTGTAGGACAGGGTGGGAACATTCAGTACTTC
>-|TRBV5-4|TRBJ1-1|-
CASTSPLGLEAFF
TGTGCCAGCACCTCCCCTCTGGGCCTTGAAGCTTTCTTT
>-|TRBV28|TRBJ1-5|-
CASSLGIGDQPQHF
TGTGCCAGCAGTTTAGGGATAGGGGATCAGCCCCAGCATTTT
>-|TRBV20-1|TRBJ2-1|TRBD2
CSAWSGSSTYNEQFF
TGCAGTGCTTGGAGCGGGAGTTCCACCTACAATGAGCAGTTCTTC
>once|TRBV7-6|TRBJ2-7|TRBD2
CASSSIPPSTSGRPLEQYF
TGTGCCAGCAGCTCCATTCCCCCTTCCACTAGCGGGAGGCCCTTGGAGCAGTACTTC
>-|TRBV12-3/TRBV12-4|TRBJ2-7|TRBD1
CASSFGTGISYEQYF
TGTGCCAGCAGTTTCGGGACAGGGATTTCCTACGAGCAGTACTTC
>-|TRBV27|TRBJ1-2|TRBD1
CASSWDRGNHGYTF
TGTGCCAGCAGCTGGGACAGGGGAAACCATGGCTACACCTTC
>-|TRBV4-3|TRBJ2-1|-
CASSQDRRTTAPEQFF
TGCGCCAGCAGCCAAGACCGAAGGACAACCGCCCCGGAGCAGTTCTTC
>-|TRBV7-9|TRBJ2-3|-
CASSRPLEGSPDTQYF
TGTGCCAGCAGCCGCCCGTTGGAGGGGAGTCCAGATACGCAGTATTTT
>-|TRBV5-1|TRBJ2-7|-
CASSSIGQLSYEQYF
TGCGCCAGCAGCTCAATAGGACAGCTATCCTACGAGCAGTACTTC
>-|TRBV25-1|TRBJ1-1|-
CASTKDLNTEAFF
TGTGCCAGCACCAAAGACCTCAACACTGAAGCTTTCTTT
>-|TRBV28|TRBJ2-2|-
CATDTQNTGELFF
TGTGCCACCGATACACAGAACACCGGGGAGCTGTTTTTT
>-|TRBV9|TRBJ1-2|TRBD1
CASSVGEQGDGYTF
TGTGCCAGCAGCGTAGGGGAACAGGGGGATGGCTACACCTTC
>-|TRBV9|TRBJ1-2|-
CASSVAAIGAGIYGYTF
TGTGCCAGCAGCGTAGCAGCAATTGGCGCAGGCATCTATGGCTACACCTTC
>-|TRBV13|TRBJ2-3|TRBD1
CASSSTGGHETSGTDTQYF
TGTGCCAGCAGCTCGACAGGGGGCCATGAGACTAGCGGCACAGATACGCAGTATTTT
>few|TRBV4-1|TRBJ2-7|TRBD1
CASSQNSGTGGSEQYF
TGCGCCAGCAGCCAAAATTCCGGGACAGGGGGCAGCGAGCAGTACTTC
>-|TRBV2|TRBJ2-7|TRBD1
CASGRDRGAEQYF
TGTGCCAGCGGACGGGACAGGGGAGCCGAGCAGTACTTC
>-|TRBV7-6|TRBJ2-7|-
CASSSGPLSYEQYF
TGTGCCAGCAGCTCGGGACCCCTTTCCTACGAGCAGTACTTC
>-|TRBV27|TRBJ2-1|TRBD2
CASSLSRGITSFF
TGTGCCAGCAGTTTATCGCGGGGGATCACCTCGTTCTTC
>-|TRBV27|TRBJ2-2|TRBD2
CASSLLTSGGAGELFF
TGTGCCAGCAGTTTATTAACTAGCGGGGGGGCTGGGGAGCTGTTTTTT
>-|TRBV20-1|TRBJ2-5|TRBD2
CSAQLSSGDHGTQYF
TGCAGTGCCCAATTGTCTAGCGGGGACCATGGGACCCAGTACTTC
>-|TRBV25-1|TRBJ1-5|-
CASSEWGEAQPQHF
TGTGCCAGCAGTGAATGGGGGGAGGCTCAGCCCCAGCATTTT
>-|TRBV7-9|TRBJ1-2|-
CASSLGGLGGYTF
TGTGCCAGCAGCTTAGGGGGCTTAGGTGGCTACACCTTC
>-|TRBV14|TRBJ2-7|TRBD2
CASSQVGGTSGPYEQYF
TGTGCCAGCAGCCAAGTTGGGGGGACTAGCGGTCCCTACGAGCAGTACTTC
>-|TRBV4-3|TRBJ2-7|TRBD2
CASSQALAGGYEQYF
TGCGCCAGCAGCCAAGCGCTAGCGGGGGGTTACGAGCAGTACTTC
>once|TRBV7-8|TRBJ2-7|TRBD2
CASSHPGLAGGEQYF
TGTGCCAGCAGCCACCCGGGACTAGCGGGGGGCGAGCAGTACTTC
>-|TRBV7-9|TRBJ2-3|-
CASSPILTDTQYF
TGTGCCAGCAGCCCCATCCTAACAGATACGCAGTATTTT
>-|TRBV27|TRBJ2-1|-
CASSQTVLLEQFF
TGTGCCAGCAGTCAGACGGTACTCCTGGAGCAGTTCTTC
>-|TRBV14|TRBJ2-1|TRBD2
CASSPASGDGEQFF
TGTGCCAGCAGCCCCGCTAGCGGGGACGGTGAGCAGTTCTTC
>-|TRBV5-6|TRBJ2-2|-
CASSLGGGPGGELFF
TGTGCCAGCAGCTTGGGTGGCGGGCCGGGCGGGGAGCTGTTTTTT
>-|TRBV28|TRBJ1-5|TRBD1
CATQGAQPQHF
TGTGCCACCCAGGGGGCCCAGCCCCAGCATTTT
>-|TRBV6-1|TRBJ2-3|-
CASSPLVALSTDTQYF
TGTGCCAGCAGCCCCCTGGTGGCCCTTAGCACAGATACGCAGTATTTT
>-|TRBV6-2/TRBV6-3|TRBJ2-3|-
CASSYTSLHGEIRLGSTTDTQYF
TGTGCCAGCAGTTACACCTCGCTCCACGGGGAGATCAGGCTCGGCTCTACCACAGATACGCAGTATTTT
>-|TRBV20-1|TRBJ2-1|TRBD1
CSAPPLDRGYNEQFF
TGCAGTGCTCCTCCACTCGACAGGGGGTACAATGAGCAGTTCTTC
>few|TRBV5-4|TRBJ1-4|-
CASSLGGTMGEKLFF
TGTGCCAGCAGCCTCGGCGGGACGATGGGAGAAAAACTGTTTTTT